The T cell receptor beta chain described here comes from a study of tumor-infiltrating lymphocytes in oesophageal squamous cell carcinoma. This clonotype was seen a handful of times. TCRdb called the PCR reads again in MiXCR, with one record for every CDR3 protein. The sample has roughly 20,000 distinct CDR3 sequences, around two fifths seen once. This receptor was identified in a female donor with esophageal squamous cell carcinoma. The specimen was normal esophageal tissue next to the tumor.

The chain's CDR3 is CASSYHLPGESTDTQYF. The CDR3 DNA reads TGTGCCAGCAGTTACCATCTTCCGGGAGAGAGCACAGATACGCAGTATTTT. This chain connects TRBV6-2 or TRBV6-3 to TRBJ2-3, with D perhaps TRBD2 (6 bases). With 2 bases removed from V and 0 bases from J, the gap between germline ends came to 15 bases. CDR3 length equals 17 residues. Germline values: CDR1 MNHEY, CDR2 SVGEGT.